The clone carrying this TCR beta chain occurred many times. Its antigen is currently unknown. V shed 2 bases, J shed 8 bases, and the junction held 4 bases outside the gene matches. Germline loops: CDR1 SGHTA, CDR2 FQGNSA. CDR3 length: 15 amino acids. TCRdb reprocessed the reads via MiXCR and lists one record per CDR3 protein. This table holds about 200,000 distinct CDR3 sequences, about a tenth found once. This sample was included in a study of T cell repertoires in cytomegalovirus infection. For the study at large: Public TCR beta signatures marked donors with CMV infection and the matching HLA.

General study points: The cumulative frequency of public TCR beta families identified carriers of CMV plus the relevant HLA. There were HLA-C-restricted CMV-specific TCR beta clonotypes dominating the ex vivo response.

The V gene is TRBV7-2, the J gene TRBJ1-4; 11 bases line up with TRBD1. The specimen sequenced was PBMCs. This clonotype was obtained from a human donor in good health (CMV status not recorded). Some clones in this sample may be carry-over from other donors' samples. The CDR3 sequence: CASSLFGTGGEKLFF. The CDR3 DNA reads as TGTGCCAGCAGCTTATTCGGGACAGGGGGGGAAAAACTGTTTTTT.